This T cell receptor beta chain comes out of a study of cytomegalovirus exposure and HLA in healthy donors. Findings of the study overall: The investigators catalogued 150 to 200 TCR beta chains as cytomegalovirus-associated. According to an earlier analysis, most TCR beta V segments yielded productive rearrangements about 87% or about 30% of the time. In terms of immune exposure information, only CMV serostatus was available.

Germline-derived CDR1 and CDR2 are SGHNT and YYREEE (reference sequence). The CDR3 is 13 amino acids. PCR used 60 Vbeta primers and 13 Jbeta primers. The table came from immunoSEQ multiplex PCR; TCRdb's copy has only in-frame clones and leaves some out. The table has under 130,000 clones, approximately 84% seen once. A remark on this clone: Its antigen remains unidentified. Sequence at one end of the junction differs from germline and may be a read error.

Sequencing was carried out using PBMCs. The genes are TRBV5-4 and TRBJ2-7; 10 bases are a match to TRBD2. The sequence came from a male donor in good health and CMV-seronegative. CDR3 in amino acids: CASSPDSGGRPFF. The DNA of the CDR3 is TGTGCCAGCAGCCCGGATAGCGGGGGGCGACCCTTCTTC.